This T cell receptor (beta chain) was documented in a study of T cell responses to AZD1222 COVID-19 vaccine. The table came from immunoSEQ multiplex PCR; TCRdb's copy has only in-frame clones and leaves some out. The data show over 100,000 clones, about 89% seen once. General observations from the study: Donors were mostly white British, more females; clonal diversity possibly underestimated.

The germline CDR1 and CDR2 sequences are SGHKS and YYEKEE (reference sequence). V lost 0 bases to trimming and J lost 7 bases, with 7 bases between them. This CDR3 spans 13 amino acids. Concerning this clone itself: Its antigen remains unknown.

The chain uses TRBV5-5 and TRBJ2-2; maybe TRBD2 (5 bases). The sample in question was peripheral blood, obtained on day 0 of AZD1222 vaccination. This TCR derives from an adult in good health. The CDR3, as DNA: TGTGCCAGCAGCTTGGCGGCGGGCGGGGAGCTGTTTTTT. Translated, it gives CASSLAAGGELFF.